This T cell receptor (beta chain) was sequenced for a study of neurological immune-mediated disorders. TCRdb re-analysed the 5' RACE reads in MiXCR, keeping a single row per CDR3 protein. The sample has approximately 28,000 distinct CDR3 sequences; about a sixth are singletons. Described time point: technical triplicate 3. The sequenced material came from CD4+ T cells from blood. The receptor was isolated from a female donor with HTLV-1-associated myelopathy (HAM/TSP).

CDR3 in DNA: TGCGCCAGCAGCAACAGGGGGGGGAACACTGAAGCTTTCTTT. Protein product: CASSNRGGNTEAFF. V usage is TRBV5-1 and J usage is TRBJ1-1; 8 bases map to TRBD1. J lost 1 base, V lost 4 bases, and 3 bases had no gene match. The CDR3 extends over 14 amino acids. From germline, CDR1 is SGHRS and CDR2 YFSETQ.